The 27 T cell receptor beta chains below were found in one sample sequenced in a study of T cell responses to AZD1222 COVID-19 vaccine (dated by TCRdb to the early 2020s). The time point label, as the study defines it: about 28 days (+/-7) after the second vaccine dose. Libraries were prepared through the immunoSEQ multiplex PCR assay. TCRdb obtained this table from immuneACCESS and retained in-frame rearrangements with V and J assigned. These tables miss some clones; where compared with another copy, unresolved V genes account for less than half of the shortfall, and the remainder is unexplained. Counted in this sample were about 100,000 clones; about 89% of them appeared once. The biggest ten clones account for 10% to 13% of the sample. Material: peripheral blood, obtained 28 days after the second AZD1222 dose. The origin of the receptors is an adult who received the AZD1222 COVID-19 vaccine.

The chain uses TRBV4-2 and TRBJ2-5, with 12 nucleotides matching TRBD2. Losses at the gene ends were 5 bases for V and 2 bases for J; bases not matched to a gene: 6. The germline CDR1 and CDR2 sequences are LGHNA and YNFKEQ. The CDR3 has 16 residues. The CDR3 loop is CASSYRLAGVQETQYF. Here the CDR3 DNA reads TGTGCCAGCAGCTATAGACTAGCGGGGGTTCAAGAGACCCAGTACTTC.

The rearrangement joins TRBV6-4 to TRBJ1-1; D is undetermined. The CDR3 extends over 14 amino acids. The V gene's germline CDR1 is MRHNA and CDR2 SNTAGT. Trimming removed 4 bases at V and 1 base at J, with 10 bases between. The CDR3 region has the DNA TGTGCCAGCAGTGCCTCGAATGAGAACACTGAAGCTTTCTTT. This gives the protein CASSASNENTEAFF.

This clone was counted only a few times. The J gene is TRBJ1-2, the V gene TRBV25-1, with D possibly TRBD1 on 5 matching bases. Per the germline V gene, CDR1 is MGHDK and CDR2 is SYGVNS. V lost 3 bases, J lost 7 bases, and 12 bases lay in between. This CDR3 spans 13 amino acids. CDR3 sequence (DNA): TGTGCCAGCAGTGACAGGGTGATTGGTGGCTACACCTTC. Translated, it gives CASSDRVIGGYTF.

CDR3 residues: CASSPGLAGVIDTQYF. The CDR3 DNA reads TGTGCCAGTAGCCCGGGACTAGCGGGGGTAATAGATACGCAGTATTTT. V is TRBV19 and J is TRBJ2-3, with 14 bases that match TRBD2. CDR3 size: 16 residues. V lost 6 bases and J lost 5; bases outside the gene matches: 7. Germline CDR1 LNHDA, CDR2 SQIVND (reference sequence).

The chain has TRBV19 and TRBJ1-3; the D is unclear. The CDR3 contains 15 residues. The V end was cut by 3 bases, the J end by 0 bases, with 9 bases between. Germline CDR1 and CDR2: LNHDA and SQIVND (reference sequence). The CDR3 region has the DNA TGTGCCAGTAGTATTTCGAGGAGCTCTGGAAACACCATATATTTT. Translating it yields CASSISRSSGNTIYF. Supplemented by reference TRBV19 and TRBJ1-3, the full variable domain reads DGGITQSPKYLFRKEGQNVTLSCEQNLNHDAMYWYRQDPGQGLRLIYYSQIVNDFQKGDIAEGYSVSREKKESFPLTVTSAQKNPTAFYLCASSISRSSGNTIYFGEGSWLTVV.

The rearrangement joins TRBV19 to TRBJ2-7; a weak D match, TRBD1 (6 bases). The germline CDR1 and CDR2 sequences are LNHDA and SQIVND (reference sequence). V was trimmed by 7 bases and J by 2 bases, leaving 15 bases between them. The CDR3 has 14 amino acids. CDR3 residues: CASTIVWGPYEQYF. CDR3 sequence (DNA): TGTGCCAGTACCATCGTATGGGGGCCCTACGAGCAGTACTTC.

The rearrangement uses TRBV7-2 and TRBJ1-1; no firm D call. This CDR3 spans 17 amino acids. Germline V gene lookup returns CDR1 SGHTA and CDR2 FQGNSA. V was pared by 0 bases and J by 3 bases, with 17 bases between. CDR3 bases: TGTGCCAGCAGCTTAGCGCTCAATTCCCCACGCCACACTGAAGCTTTCTTT. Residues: CASSLALNSPRHTEAFF.

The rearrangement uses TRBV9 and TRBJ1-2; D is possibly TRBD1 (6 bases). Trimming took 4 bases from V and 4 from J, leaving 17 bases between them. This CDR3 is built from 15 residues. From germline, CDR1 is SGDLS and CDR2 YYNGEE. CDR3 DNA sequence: TGTGCCAGCAGCCCTAGGCCTGGACAGCTCTATGGCTACACCTTC. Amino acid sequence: CASSPRPGQLYGYTF.

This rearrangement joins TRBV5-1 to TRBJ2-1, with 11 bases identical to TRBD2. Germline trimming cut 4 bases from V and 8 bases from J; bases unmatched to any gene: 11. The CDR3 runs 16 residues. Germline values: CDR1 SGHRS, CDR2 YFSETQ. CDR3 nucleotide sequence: TGCGCCAGCAGCCTTAGCGGGAGGGCCGCTAGCGATGAGCAGTTCTTC. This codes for CASSLSGRAASDEQFF.

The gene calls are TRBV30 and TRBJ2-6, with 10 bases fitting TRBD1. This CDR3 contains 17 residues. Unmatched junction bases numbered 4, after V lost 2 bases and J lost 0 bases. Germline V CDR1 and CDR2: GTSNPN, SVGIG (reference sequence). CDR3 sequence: CAWSPGQGTSGANVLTF. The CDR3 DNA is TGTGCCTGGAGTCCGGGACAGGGGACCTCTGGGGCCAACGTCCTGACTTTC.

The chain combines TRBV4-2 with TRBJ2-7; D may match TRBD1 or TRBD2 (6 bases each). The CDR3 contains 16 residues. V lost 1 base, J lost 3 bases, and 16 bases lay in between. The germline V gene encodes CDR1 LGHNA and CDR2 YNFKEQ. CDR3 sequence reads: CASSQAPGGENYEQYF. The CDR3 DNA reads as TGTGCCAGCAGCCAAGCGCCCGGGGGCGAAAACTACGAGCAGTACTTC.

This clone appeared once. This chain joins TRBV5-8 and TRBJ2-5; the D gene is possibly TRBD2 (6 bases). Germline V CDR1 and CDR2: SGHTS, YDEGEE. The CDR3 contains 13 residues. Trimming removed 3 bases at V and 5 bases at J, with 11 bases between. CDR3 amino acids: CASSSAGWETQYF. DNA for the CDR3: TGTGCCAGCAGCTCGGCGGGGTGGGAGACCCAGTACTTC.

The CDR3 reads CASSSQGTNTGELFF. The CDR3 DNA reads TGTGCCAGCAGTTCCCAGGGGACGAACACCGGGGAGCTGTTTTTT. The chain joins TRBV6-5 to TRBJ2-2; D may be TRBD1 (6 bases). V shed 4 bases and J shed 0 bases, with 9 bases lying between them. The CDR3 has 15 amino acids. Germline V CDR1 and CDR2: MNHEY, SVGAGI.

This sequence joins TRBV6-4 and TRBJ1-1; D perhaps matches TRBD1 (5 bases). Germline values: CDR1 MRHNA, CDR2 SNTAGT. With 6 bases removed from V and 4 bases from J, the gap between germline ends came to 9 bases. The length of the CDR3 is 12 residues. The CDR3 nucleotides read TGTGCCAGCAGAGGGGTGGGCACTGAAGCTTTCTTT. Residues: CASRGVGTEAFF.

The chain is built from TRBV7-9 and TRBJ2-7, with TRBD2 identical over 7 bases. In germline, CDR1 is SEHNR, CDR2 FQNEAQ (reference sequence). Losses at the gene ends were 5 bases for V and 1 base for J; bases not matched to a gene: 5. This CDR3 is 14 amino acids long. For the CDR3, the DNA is TGTGCCAGCAGCCCGGGACTACAGTCCTACGAGCAGTACTTC. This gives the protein CASSPGLQSYEQYF. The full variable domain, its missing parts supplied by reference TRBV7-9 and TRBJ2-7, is DTGVSQNPRHKITKRGQNVTFRCDPISEHNRLYWYRQTLGQGPEFLTYFQNEAQLEKSRLLSDRFSAERPKGSFSTLEIQRTEQGDSAMYLCASSPGLQSYEQYFGPGTRLTVT.

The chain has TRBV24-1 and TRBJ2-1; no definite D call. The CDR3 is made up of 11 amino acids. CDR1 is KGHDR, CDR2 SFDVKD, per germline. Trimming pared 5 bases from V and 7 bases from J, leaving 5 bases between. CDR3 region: CATSVVNEQFF. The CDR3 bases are TGTGCCACCAGTGTGGTGAATGAGCAGTTCTTC.

The DNA of the CDR3 is TGTGCCAGCAGAAACAGGGCTGAAGCTTTCTTT. It specifies CASRNRAEAFF. The chain links TRBV2 to TRBJ1-1; D may be TRBD1 (6 bases). The CDR3 length is 11 residues. V was pared by 6 bases and J by 6 bases, with 8 bases between. Germline loops: CDR1 SNHLY, CDR2 FYNNEI. Full variable domain (missing parts from reference TRBV2 and TRBJ1-1): EPEVTQTPSHQVTQMGQEVILRCVPISNHLYFYWYRQILGQKVEFLVSFYNNEISEKSEIFDDQFSVERPDGSNFTLKIRSTKLEDSAMYFCASRNRAEAFFGQGTRLTVV.

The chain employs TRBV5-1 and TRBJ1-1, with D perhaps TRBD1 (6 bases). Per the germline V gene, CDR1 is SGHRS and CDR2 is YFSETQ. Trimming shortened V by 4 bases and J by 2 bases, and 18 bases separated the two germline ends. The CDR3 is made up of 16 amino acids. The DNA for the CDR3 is TGCGCCAGCAGCCCGGGGGCCTCCCCCGGCAACACTGAAGCTTTCTTT. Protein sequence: CASSPGASPGNTEAFF.

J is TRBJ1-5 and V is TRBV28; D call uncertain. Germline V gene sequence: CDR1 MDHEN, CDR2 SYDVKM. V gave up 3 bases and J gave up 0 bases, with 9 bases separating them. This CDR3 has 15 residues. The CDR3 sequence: CASSFSSGSNQPQHF. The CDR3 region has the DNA TGTGCCAGCAGTTTTAGTTCTGGTAGCAATCAGCCCCAGCATTTT.

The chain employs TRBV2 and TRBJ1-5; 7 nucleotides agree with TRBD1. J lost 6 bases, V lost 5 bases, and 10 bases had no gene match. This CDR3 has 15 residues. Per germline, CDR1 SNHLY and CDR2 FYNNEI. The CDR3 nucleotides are TGTGCCAGCAGTTCCTTGACAGGGAAGGGTCAGCCCCAGCATTTT. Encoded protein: CASSSLTGKGQPQHF. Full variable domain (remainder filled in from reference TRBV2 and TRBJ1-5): EPEVTQTPSHQVTQMGQEVILRCVPISNHLYFYWYRQILGQKVEFLVSFYNNEISEKSEIFDDQFSVERPDGSNFTLKIRSTKLEDSAMYFCASSSLTGKGQPQHFGDGTRLSIL.

The chain's CDR3 is CASNRDRGQETQYF. The CDR3 bases are TGTGCCAGCAACCGGGACAGAGGCCAAGAGACCCAGTACTTC. This sequence joins TRBV19 and TRBJ2-5; 7 nucleotides line up with TRBD1. Germline V lookup: CDR1 LNHDA, CDR2 SQIVND (reference sequence). This CDR3 is 14 amino acids long. The J segment lost 1 base and the V segment lost 9 bases, leaving 8 bases of the junction unmatched.

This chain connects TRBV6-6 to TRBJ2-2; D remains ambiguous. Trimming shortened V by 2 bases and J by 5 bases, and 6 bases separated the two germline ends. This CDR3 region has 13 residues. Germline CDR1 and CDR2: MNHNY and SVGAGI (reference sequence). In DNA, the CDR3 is TGTGCCAGCAGTTACACCGGTACCGGGGAGCTGTTTTTT. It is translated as CASSYTGTGELFF.

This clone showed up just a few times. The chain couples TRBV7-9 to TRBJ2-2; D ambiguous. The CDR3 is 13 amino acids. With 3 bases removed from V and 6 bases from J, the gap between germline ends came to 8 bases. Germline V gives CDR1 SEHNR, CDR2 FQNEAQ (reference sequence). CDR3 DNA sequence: TGTGCCAGCAGCTTGTTGTTAGCCGGGGAGCTGTTTTTT. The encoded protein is CASSLLLAGELFF.

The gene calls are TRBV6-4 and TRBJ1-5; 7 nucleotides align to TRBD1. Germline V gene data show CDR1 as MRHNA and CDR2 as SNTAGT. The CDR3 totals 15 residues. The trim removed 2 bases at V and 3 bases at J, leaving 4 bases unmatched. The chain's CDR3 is CASSDPGQYNQPQHF. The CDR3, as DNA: TGTGCCAGCAGTGACCCGGGACAGTACAATCAGCCCCAGCATTTT.

CDR3 bases: TGTGCCAGCACCCGACAGTCCTACACTGAAGCTTTCTTT. Amino acids: CASTRQSYTEAFF. This chain joins TRBV5-8 and TRBJ1-1; D is perhaps TRBD1 (5 bases). Deletions cut 6 bases from V and 3 bases from J, with 12 bases between. Looked up from germline, CDR1 is SGHTS and CDR2 is YDEGEE. The CDR3 covers 13 residues. Based on the CDR3 plus reference TRBV5-8 and TRBJ1-1, the full variable domain is EAGVTQSPTHLIKTRGQQATLRCSPISGHTSVYWYQQALGLGLQFLLWYDEGEERNRGNFPPRFSGRQFPNYSSELNVNALELEDSALYLCASTRQSYTEAFFGQGTRLTVV.

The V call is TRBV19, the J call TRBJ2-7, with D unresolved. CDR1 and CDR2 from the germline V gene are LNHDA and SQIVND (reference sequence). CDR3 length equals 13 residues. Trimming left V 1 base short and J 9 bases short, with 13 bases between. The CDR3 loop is CASSIGWTSGQYF. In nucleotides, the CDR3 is TGTGCCAGTAGTATAGGGTGGACCTCGGGGCAGTACTTC.

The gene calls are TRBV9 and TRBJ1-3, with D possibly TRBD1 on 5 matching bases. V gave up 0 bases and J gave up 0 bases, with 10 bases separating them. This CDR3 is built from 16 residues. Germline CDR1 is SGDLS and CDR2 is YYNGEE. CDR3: CASSVGGVTSGNTIYF. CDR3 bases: TGTGCCAGCAGCGTAGGGGGGGTAACCTCTGGAAACACCATATATTTT.